The 6 T cell receptor beta chains in this list originate from one sample, sequenced in a study of T cells in Graves' hyperthyroidism and ophthalmopathy. The TCR beta CDR3 regions underwent amplification using RNA transcripts as the source. Researchers ran a first-round RT-PCR on the TCR CDR3 using the HTBI primer set. From the multiplex PCR reads, TCRdb called clonotypes with MiXCR, one entry per CDR3 protein. Altogether under 350,000 distinct CDR3 sequences are present, over 15% being singletons, with the ten largest covering around 61%. Specimen: blood. Every receptor here comes from a woman aged 60-75 years with Graves' ophthalmopathy.

The sample holds many counts of this clonotype. The rearrangement joins TRBV6-2 or TRBV6-3 to TRBJ2-7, with 8 bases aligning to TRBD1. Germline V CDR1 and CDR2: MNHEY, SVGEGT. The length of the CDR3 is 14 residues. J was trimmed by 5 bases and V by 5 bases; bases with no gene match: 8. CDR3 region: CASSNRGIWNEQYF. The CDR3 nucleotides are TGTGCCAGCAGTAACAGGGGGATATGGAACGAGCAGTACTTC.

This clonotype has just one count. In DNA, the CDR3 is TGTGCCAGCAGGAGGCGAGGGACAGGGGGCGTAGCGGGAAACAATGAGCAGTTCTTC. Translated: CASRRRGTGGVAGNNEQFF. The rearrangement uses TRBV6-1 and TRBJ2-1; TRBD1 aligns across 12 bases. There are 19 residues in the CDR3. The junction had 17 bases not matched to a gene; V was cut back by 6 bases and J by 5 bases. Germline V gene lookup returns CDR1 MNHNS and CDR2 SASEGT.

This chain links TRBV9 with TRBJ1-6, with a possible D match to TRBD1 (6 bases). V gave up 4 bases and J gave up 9 bases, with 14 bases separating them. Germline assignment: CDR1 SGDLS and CDR2 YYNGEE. This CDR3 comprises 14 residues. The CDR3 loop is CASSHGQYRSPLHF. The CDR3 DNA is TGTGCCAGCAGCCACGGACAGTACCGTTCACCCCTCCACTTT.

This clonotype has more than one count but fewer than ten. The genes are TRBV20-1 and TRBJ1-2; 7 nucleotides match TRBD1. The germline gives CDR1 DFQATT, CDR2 SNEGSKA (reference sequence). The CDR3 has 11 amino acids. Trimming removed 5 bases from V and 5 bases from J; junction bases left unmatched: 2. CDR3 residues: CSASTGYGYTF. In DNA, the CDR3 is TGCAGTGCTTCGACAGGGTATGGCTACACCTTC.

This clonotype came up many times. This chain uses TRBV7-2 with TRBJ2-7; D remains ambiguous. Trimming took off 0 bases at V and 7 bases at J, with 10 bases between the two ends. Germline V CDR1 and CDR2: SGHTA, FQGNSA. This CDR3 is built from 13 residues. As DNA, the CDR3 is TGTGCCAGCAGCTTAGCACAAGAGTTGGAGCAGTACTTC. It is translated as CASSLAQELEQYF.

In this sample, this clonotype turned up many times. CDR3 protein: CASSSGSLRGGKQETQYF. The CDR3 DNA follows: TGTGCCAGCAGTTCTGGGTCCCTGAGAGGGGGCAAACAAGAGACCCAGTACTTC. V gene TRBV27 combines with J gene TRBJ2-5; TRBD1 matches 7 bases. Germline trimming cut 4 bases from V and 2 bases from J; bases unmatched to any gene: 16. The germline CDR1 and CDR2 sequences are MNHEY and SMNVEV (reference sequence). The CDR3 has 18 residues.